A selection of T cell receptor beta chains follows, all from one sample in a study of T-cell reconstitution after alpha-beta-depleted transplantation in children. From the PCR reads, TCRdb called clonotypes with MiXCR, one entry per CDR3 protein. The data hold approximately 1,000,000 distinct CDR3 sequences, with about 30% observed a single time. The starting material was PBMCs, mostly from graft donor cells, obtained 360 days after TCRalphabeta/CD19-depleted stem cell transplant. These receptors originate from a boy younger than two who had a stem cell transplant for SCID, so the T cells may come from the graft donor. Both conserved end residues are part of each CDR3. Fields, in order: clone size, J gene, V gene, D gene, CDR3 DNA, CDR3 protein. A D gene is named only where the DNA matches it firmly. Only part of the rows carry a size: once, few, many, or a class if the clone is expanded.

clone size: .
J gene: TRBJ2-3
V gene: TRBV5-1
D gene: TRBD2
CDR3 DNA: TGCGCCAGCAGCTACGGACTAGCGGGGGGGCCCTCTACAGATACGCAGTATTTT
CDR3 protein: CASSYGLAGGPSTDTQYF

clone size: few
J gene: TRBJ2-7
V gene: TRBV28
D gene: .
CDR3 DNA: TGTGCCAGCAGTCCGGGGTCCGTCTACGAGCAGTACTTC
CDR3 protein: CASSPGSVYEQYF

clone size: few
J gene: TRBJ1-6
V gene: TRBV6-1
D gene: TRBD1
CDR3 DNA: TGTGCCAGCAGTGCCGGGACAGCTTTTAATTCACCCCTCCACTTT
CDR3 protein: CASSAGTAFNSPLHF

clone size: .
J gene: TRBJ2-7
V gene: TRBV5-5
D gene: .
CDR3 DNA: TGTGCCAGCAGCTTGCGGCAACCAAGGTCCTACGAGCAGTACTTC
CDR3 protein: CASSLRQPRSYEQYF

clone size: .
J gene: TRBJ2-1
V gene: TRBV5-1
D gene: TRBD2
CDR3 DNA: TGCGCCAGCAGCTTGGATCTAGCGGGGGGCGGATCCTACAATGAGCAGTTCTTC
CDR3 protein: CASSLDLAGGGSYNEQFF

clone size: .
J gene: TRBJ2-5
V gene: TRBV19
D gene: TRBD2
CDR3 DNA: TGTGCCAGTAGTATTTCTAGCGGGGGGGACCAAGAGACCCAGTACTTC
CDR3 protein: CASSISSGGDQETQYF

clone size: .
J gene: TRBJ2-3
V gene: TRBV12-3/TRBV12-4
D gene: .
CDR3 DNA: TGTGCCAGCAGTTTTGCGGGGGCCACTAGCACAGATACGCAGTATTTT
CDR3 protein: CASSFAGATSTDTQYF

clone size: .
J gene: TRBJ2-1
V gene: TRBV9
D gene: .
CDR3 DNA: TGTGCCAGCAGCGTAGGCCCGCCCGGCAATGAGCAGTTCTTC
CDR3 protein: CASSVGPPGNEQFF

clone size: few
J gene: TRBJ2-4
V gene: TRBV28
D gene: .
CDR3 DNA: TGTGCCAGCAGTTTAGAACCAGGGTTAGCCAAAAACATTCAGTACTTC
CDR3 protein: CASSLEPGLAKNIQYF

clone size: .
J gene: TRBJ2-3
V gene: TRBV12-3/TRBV12-4
D gene: .
CDR3 DNA: TGTGCCAGCCGGGTAGAAGTGGCGCAGTATTTT
CDR3 protein: CASRVEVAQYF

clone size: .
J gene: TRBJ2-1
V gene: TRBV4-3
D gene: TRBD2
CDR3 DNA: TGCGCCAGCAGCCAGGGGACTAGCGGGGGCCTATACAATGAGCAGTTCTTC
CDR3 protein: CASSQGTSGGLYNEQFF

clone size: .
J gene: TRBJ2-7
V gene: TRBV6-1
D gene: TRBD2
CDR3 DNA: TGTGCCAGCCGGGGGGACGGTCTCATCCACGAGCAGTACTTC
CDR3 protein: CASRGDGLIHEQYF

clone size: .
J gene: TRBJ1-1
V gene: TRBV7-6
D gene: .
CDR3 DNA: TGTGCCAGCAGCGCCTTTGTTTCCCGTCGCGGGGCTGGCACTGAAGCTTTCTTT
CDR3 protein: CASSAFVSRRGAGTEAFF